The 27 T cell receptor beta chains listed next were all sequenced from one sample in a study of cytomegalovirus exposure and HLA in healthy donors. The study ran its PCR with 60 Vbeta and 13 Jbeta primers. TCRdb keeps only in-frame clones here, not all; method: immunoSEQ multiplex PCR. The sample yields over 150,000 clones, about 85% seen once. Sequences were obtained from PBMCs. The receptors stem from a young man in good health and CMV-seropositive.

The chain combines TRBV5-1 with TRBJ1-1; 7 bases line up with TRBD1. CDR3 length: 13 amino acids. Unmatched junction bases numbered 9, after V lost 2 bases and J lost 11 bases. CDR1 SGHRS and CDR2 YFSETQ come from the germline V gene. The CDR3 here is CASSFGTDHGAFF. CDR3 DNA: TGCGCCAGCAGCTTCGGGACAGACCATGGGGCTTTCTTT.

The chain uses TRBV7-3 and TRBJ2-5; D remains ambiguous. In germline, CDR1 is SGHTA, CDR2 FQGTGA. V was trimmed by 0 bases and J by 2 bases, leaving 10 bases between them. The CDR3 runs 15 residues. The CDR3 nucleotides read TGTGCCAGCAGCTTAACCCAGGCGCCTCAAGAGACCCAGTACTTC. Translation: CASSLTQAPQETQYF.

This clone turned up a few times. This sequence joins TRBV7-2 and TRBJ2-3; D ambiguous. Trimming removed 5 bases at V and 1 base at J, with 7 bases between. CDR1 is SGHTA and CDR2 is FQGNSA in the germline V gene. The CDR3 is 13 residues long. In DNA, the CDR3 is TGTGCCAGCAGCAAAACAGGCACAGATACGCAGTATTTT. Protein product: CASSKTGTDTQYF.

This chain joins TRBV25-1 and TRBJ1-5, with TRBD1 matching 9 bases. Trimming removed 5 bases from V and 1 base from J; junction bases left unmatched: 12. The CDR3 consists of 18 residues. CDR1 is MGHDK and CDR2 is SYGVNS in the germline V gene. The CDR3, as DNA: TGTGCCAGCAGTTCGGGGACAGGGACGGTTTGGAGCAATCAGCCCCAGCATTTT. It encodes CASSSGTGTVWSNQPQHF.

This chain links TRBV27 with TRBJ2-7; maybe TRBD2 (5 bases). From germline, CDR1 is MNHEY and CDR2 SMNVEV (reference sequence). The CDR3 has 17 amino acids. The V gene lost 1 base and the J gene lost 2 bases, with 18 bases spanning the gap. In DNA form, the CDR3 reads TGTGCCAGCAGTTTATTAAGAGGGCTCAGTTCAGCCTACGAGCAGTACTTC. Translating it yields CASSLLRGLSSAYEQYF.

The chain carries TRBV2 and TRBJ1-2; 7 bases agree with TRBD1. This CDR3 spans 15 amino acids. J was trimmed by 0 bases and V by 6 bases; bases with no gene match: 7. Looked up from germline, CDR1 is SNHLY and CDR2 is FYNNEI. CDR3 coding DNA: TGTGCCAGCAGATTACGGGACAGCGCTAACTATGGCTACACCTTC. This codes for CASRLRDSANYGYTF.

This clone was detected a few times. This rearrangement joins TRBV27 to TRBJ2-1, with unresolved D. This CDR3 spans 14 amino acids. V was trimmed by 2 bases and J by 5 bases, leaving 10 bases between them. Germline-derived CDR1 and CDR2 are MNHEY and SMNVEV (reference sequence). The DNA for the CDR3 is TGTGCCAGCAGTTTAATCAATGAGGACAATGAGCAGTTCTTC. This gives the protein CASSLINEDNEQFF.

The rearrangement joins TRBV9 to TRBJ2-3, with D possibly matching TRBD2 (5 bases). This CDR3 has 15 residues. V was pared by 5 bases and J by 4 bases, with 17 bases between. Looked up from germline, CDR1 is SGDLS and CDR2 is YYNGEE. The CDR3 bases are TGTGCCAGCAGGCTCACTAGTAATGGCCCAGATACGCAGTATTTT. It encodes CASRLTSNGPDTQYF.

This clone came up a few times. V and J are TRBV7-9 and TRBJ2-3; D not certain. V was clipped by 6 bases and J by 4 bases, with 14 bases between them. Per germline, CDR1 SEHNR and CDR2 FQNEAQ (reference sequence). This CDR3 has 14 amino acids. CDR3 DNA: TGTGCCAGCAGTCCCCCCCCACACCCAGATACGCAGTATTTT. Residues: CASSPPPHPDTQYF. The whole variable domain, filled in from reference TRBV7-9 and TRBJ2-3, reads DTGVSQNPRHKITKRGQNVTFRCDPISEHNRLYWYRQTLGQGPEFLTYFQNEAQLEKSRLLSDRFSAERPKGSFSTLEIQRTEQGDSAMYLCASSPPPHPDTQYFGPGTRLTVL.

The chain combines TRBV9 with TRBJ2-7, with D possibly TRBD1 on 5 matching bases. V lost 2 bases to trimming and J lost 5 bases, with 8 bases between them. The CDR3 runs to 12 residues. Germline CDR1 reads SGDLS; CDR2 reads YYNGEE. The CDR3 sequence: CASSVQGDEQYF. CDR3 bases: TGTGCCAGCAGCGTTCAAGGGGACGAGCAGTACTTC.

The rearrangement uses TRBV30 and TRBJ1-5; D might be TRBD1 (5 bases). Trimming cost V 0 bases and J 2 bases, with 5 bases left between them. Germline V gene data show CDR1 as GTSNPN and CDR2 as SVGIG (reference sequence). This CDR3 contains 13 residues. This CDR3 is CAWSVTGNQPQHF. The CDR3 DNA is TGTGCCTGGAGTGTGACAGGCAATCAGCCCCAGCATTTT. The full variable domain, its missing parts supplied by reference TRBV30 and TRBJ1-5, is SQTIHQWPATLVQPVGSPLSLECTVEGTSNPNLYWYRQAAGRGLQLLFYSVGIGQISSEVPQNLSASRPQDRQFILSSKKLLLSDSGFYLCAWSVTGNQPQHFGDGTRLSIL.

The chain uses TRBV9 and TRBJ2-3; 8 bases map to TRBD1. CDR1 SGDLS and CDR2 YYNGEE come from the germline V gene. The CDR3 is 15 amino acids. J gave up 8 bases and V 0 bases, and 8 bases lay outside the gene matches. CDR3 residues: CASSVVQGAFGTQYF. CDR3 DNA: TGTGCCAGCAGCGTAGTTCAGGGGGCCTTCGGTACGCAGTATTTT.

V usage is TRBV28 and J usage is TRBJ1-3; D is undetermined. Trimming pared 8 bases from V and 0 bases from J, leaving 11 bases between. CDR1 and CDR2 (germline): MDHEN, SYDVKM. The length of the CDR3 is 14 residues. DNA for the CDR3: TGTGCCAGCGCGGAAACTTTCTCTGGAAACACCATATATTTT. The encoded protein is CASAETFSGNTIYF.

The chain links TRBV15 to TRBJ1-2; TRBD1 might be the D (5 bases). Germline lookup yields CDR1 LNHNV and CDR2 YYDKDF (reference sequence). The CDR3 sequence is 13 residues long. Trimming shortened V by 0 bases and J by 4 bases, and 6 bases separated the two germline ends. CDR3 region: CATSRDRAYGYTF. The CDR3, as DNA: TGTGCCACCAGCAGAGACAGGGCCTATGGCTACACCTTC.

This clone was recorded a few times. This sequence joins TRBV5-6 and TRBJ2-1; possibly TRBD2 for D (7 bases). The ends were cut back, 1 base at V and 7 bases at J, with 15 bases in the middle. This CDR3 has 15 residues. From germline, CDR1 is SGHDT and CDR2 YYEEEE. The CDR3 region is CASSLKDEGGNEQFF. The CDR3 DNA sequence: TGTGCCAGCAGCTTGAAGGACGAGGGGGGGAATGAGCAGTTCTTC.

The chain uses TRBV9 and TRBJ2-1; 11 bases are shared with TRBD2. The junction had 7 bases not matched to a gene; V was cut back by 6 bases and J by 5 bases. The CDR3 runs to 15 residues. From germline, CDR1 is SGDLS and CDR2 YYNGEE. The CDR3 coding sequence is TGTGCCAGCACCCCGGGACTAGCGGACAACAATGAGCAGTTCTTC. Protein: CASTPGLADNNEQFF.

CDR3 loop: CAISETHQGGPQHF. CDR3 coding DNA: TGTGCCATCAGTGAGACCCATCAAGGGGGGCCCCAGCATTTT. This sequence joins TRBV10-3 and TRBJ1-5; D is possibly TRBD1 (6 bases). This CDR3 has 14 amino acids. In germline, CDR1 is ENHRY, CDR2 SYGVKD. V was clipped by 2 bases and J by 9 bases, with 14 bases between them.

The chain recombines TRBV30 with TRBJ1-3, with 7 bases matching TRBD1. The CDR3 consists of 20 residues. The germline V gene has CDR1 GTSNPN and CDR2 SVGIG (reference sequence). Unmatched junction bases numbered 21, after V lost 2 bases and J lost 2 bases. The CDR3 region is CAWSSFDRALTFFTGNTIYF. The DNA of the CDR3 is TGTGCCTGGAGTTCATTCGACAGGGCTCTCACTTTCTTTACTGGAAACACCATATATTTT.

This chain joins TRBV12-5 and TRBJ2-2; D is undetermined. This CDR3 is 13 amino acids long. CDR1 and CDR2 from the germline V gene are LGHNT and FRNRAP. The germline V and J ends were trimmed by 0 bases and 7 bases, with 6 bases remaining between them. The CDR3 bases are TGTGCTAGTGGTTTGGTACGAGGCGGGGAGCTGTTTTTT. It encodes CASGLVRGGELFF.

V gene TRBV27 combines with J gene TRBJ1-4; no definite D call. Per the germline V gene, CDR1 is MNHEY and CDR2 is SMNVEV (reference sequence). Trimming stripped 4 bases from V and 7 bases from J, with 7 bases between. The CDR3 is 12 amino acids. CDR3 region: CASSWAGEKLFF. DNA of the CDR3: TGTGCCAGCAGTTGGGCGGGTGAAAAACTGTTTTTT. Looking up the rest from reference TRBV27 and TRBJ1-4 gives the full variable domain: EAQVTQNPRYLITVTGKKLTVTCSQNMNHEYMSWYRQDPGLGLRQIYYSMNVEVTDKGDVPEGYKVSRKEKRNFPLILESPSPNQTSLYFCASSWAGEKLFFGSGTQLSVL.

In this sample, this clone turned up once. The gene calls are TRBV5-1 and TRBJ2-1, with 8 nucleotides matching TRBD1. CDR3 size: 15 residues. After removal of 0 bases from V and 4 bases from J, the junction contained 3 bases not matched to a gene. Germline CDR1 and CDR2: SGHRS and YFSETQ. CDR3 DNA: TGCGCCAGCAGCTTGGGGACAGGGAAGTACAATGAGCAGTTCTTC. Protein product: CASSLGTGKYNEQFF.

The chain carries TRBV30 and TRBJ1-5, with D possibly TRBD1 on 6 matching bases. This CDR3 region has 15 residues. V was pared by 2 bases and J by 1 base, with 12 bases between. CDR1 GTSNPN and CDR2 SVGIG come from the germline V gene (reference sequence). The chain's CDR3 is CAWSQQGRSNQPQHF. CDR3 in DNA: TGTGCCTGGAGTCAACAGGGTAGAAGCAATCAGCCCCAGCATTTT.

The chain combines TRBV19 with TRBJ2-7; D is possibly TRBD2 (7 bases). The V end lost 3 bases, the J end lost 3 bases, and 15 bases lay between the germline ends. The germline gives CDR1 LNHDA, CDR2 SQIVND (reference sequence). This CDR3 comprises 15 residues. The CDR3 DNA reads TGTGCCAGTAGTATTCCGGGGGGCAGGGTCTACGAGCAGTACTTC. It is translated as CASSIPGGRVYEQYF. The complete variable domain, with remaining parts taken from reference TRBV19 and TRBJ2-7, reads DGGITQSPKYLFRKEGQNVTLSCEQNLNHDAMYWYRQDPGQGLRLIYYSQIVNDFQKGDIAEGYSVSREKKESFPLTVTSAQKNPTAFYLCASSIPGGRVYEQYFGPGTRLTVT.

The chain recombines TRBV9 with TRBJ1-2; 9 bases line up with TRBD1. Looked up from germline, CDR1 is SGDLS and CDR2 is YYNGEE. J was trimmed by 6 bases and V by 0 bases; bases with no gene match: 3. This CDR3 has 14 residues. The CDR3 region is CASSVATGGHGYTF. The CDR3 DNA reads TGTGCCAGCAGCGTAGCTACAGGGGGCCATGGCTACACCTTC.

The CDR3 DNA reads TGCGCCAGCAGCTCTACAGGAAACACCGGGGAGCTGTTTTTT. This encodes CASSSTGNTGELFF. The rearrangement joins TRBV5-1 to TRBJ2-2; the D gene is possibly TRBD1 (5 bases). Trimming removed 3 bases at V and 2 bases at J, with 8 bases between. CDR3 size: 14 residues. The germline V gene encodes CDR1 SGHRS and CDR2 YFSETQ. The variable domain in full, completed from reference TRBV5-1 and TRBJ2-2, reads KAGVTQTPRYLIKTRGQQVTLSCSPISGHRSVSWYQQTPGQGLQFLFEYFSETQRNKGNFPGRFSGRQFSNSRSEMNVSTLELGDSALYLCASSSTGNTGELFFGEGSRLTVL.

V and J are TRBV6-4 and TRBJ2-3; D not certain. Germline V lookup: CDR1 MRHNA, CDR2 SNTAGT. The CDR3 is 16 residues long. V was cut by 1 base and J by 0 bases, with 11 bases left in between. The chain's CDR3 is CASSDFYRASTDTQYF. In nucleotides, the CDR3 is TGTGCCAGCAGTGACTTTTACAGAGCTAGCACAGATACGCAGTATTTT.

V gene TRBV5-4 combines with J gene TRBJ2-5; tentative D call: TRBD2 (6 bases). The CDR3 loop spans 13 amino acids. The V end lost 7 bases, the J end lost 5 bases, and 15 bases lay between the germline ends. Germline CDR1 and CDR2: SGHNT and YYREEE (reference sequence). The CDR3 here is CASGQGAGETQYF. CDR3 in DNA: TGTGCCAGCGGTCAAGGGGCGGGGGAGACCCAGTACTTC.